This TCR beta chain emerged from a study of T-cell reconstitution after alpha-beta-depleted transplantation in children. Preparing the TCRbeta library involved the use of unique molecular identifiers. MiXCR, run by TCRdb on the PCR reads, gives a single entry per CDR3 protein. The table lists around 500,000 distinct CDR3 sequences, approximately 22% of them singletons. Study results and limitations: For some patients, TCRbeta diversity was high at day 60 because of recipient T cells and thymic progenitors that survived.

The CDR3 covers 15 residues. With 5 bases removed from V and 0 bases from J, the gap between germline ends came to 11 bases. The germline CDR1 and CDR2 sequences are SGHTA and FQGNSA. For this clonotype: Its antigen is unidentified.

The J gene is TRBJ1-5, the V gene TRBV7-2, with D possibly being TRBD1 (5 bases). The source was PBMCs, mostly from graft donor cells, collected 360 days after TCRalphabeta/CD19-depleted stem cell transplant. This sequence was found in a boy under three years old who had a stem cell transplant for acute myeloid leukemia, so the T cells may come from the graft donor. The CDR3 here is CASSLTVLSNQPQHF. The CDR3 nucleotides are TGTGCCAGCAGCCTGACAGTTCTTAGCAATCAGCCCCAGCATTTT.